These 26 T cell receptor beta chains were all obtained from the same sample, sequenced in a study of blood T cell repertoires in COVID-19 (TCRdb year 2020). Library creation used the immunoSEQ multiplex PCR assay. TCRdb took over this immuneACCESS table, retaining in-frame rearrangements with V and J assigned. Such tables are incomplete; in checked studies, under half of the missing clones stem from an unresolved V gene, and the remainder is unexplained. The sample includes about 270,000 clones, with about 76% observed a single time. Of the sample, 2.5% to 3% is held by the ten largest clones. Input material: peripheral blood. The receptors originated from a woman in her sixties or seventies with active or convalescent COVID-19.

In its sample, this clone was seen a few times. The chain combines TRBV5-4 with TRBJ1-1; no reliable D call. Germline CDR1 is SGHNT and CDR2 is YYREEE (reference sequence). The CDR3 runs 13 residues. The germline V and J ends were trimmed by 4 bases and 8 bases, with 15 bases remaining between them. The CDR3 loop is CASSPTPSREAFF. DNA for the CDR3: TGTGCCAGCAGCCCCACACCCTCCAGGGAAGCTTTCTTT.

The rearrangement links TRBV6-5 to TRBJ2-4; 10 positions agree with TRBD2. Germline V gives CDR1 MNHEY, CDR2 SVGAGI. The J segment lost 15 bases and the V segment lost 0 bases, leaving 8 bases of the junction unmatched. The CDR3 sequence is 14 residues long. The CDR3 loop reads CASSYSSSGGHRYF. In nucleotides, the CDR3 is TGTGCCAGCAGTTACTCCTCTAGCGGGGGCCATAGGTACTTC.

This clone showed up just once. The V gene is TRBV12-5, the J gene TRBJ1-4; weak D call: TRBD1 (5 bases). Germline CDR1 is LGHNT and CDR2 is FRNRAP. The V gene lost 6 bases and the J gene lost 4 bases, with 9 bases spanning the gap. The CDR3 spans 13 residues. CDR3 in DNA: TGTGCTAGTGGCCGGGACTTTAATGAAAAACTGTTTTTT. The encoded protein is CASGRDFNEKLFF.

This clone was found a few times. V gene TRBV5-1 combines with J gene TRBJ1-4; D is unresolved. Germline V gene sequence: CDR1 SGHRS, CDR2 YFSETQ. CDR3 length: 12 amino acids. Trimming stripped 0 bases from V and 8 bases from J, with 5 bases between. The CDR3 loop is CASSLVGEKLFF. The DNA of the CDR3 is TGCGCCAGCAGCTTGGTCGGGGAAAAACTGTTTTTT.

The chain uses TRBV6-5 and TRBJ2-7; D might be TRBD1 (5 bases). Germline V gene lookup returns CDR1 MNHEY and CDR2 SVGAGI. The CDR3 runs to 13 residues. The V gene lost 5 bases and the J gene lost 4 bases, with 12 bases spanning the gap. In DNA, the CDR3 is TGTGCCAGCAGTACAGGCCAGCTTTACGAGCAGTACTTC. Its translation is CASSTGQLYEQYF.

The J gene is TRBJ2-7, the V gene TRBV5-5; tentatively, D is TRBD1 (5 bases). Between the trimmed V and J ends, which lost 4 bases and 0 bases, there was a span of 11 bases. The CDR3 runs to 14 residues. The germline CDR1 and CDR2 sequences are SGHKS and YYEKEE (reference sequence). CDR3 loop: CASSARQSSYEQYF. CDR3 DNA sequence: TGTGCCAGCAGCGCCCGACAGAGCTCCTACGAGCAGTACTTC.

V is TRBV20-1 and J is TRBJ2-1, with 12 positions matching TRBD2. The CDR3 covers 15 residues. Germline values: CDR1 DFQATT, CDR2 SNEGSKA (reference sequence). With V trimmed by 3 bases and J by 5 bases, 5 bases remained unmatched. CDR3 loop: CSASAPSGGDNEQFF. CDR3 coding DNA: TGCAGTGCTAGTGCGCCTAGCGGGGGGGACAATGAGCAGTTCTTC.

The CDR3 loop is CASSWGDRVTDTQYF. The CDR3 nucleotides are TGTGCCAGCAGCTGGGGGGACAGGGTCACAGATACGCAGTATTTT. The chain carries TRBV5-8 and TRBJ2-3, with TRBD1 matching 9 bases. V shed 3 bases and J 2 bases; nucleotides not matched to a gene: 4. The germline gives CDR1 SGHTS, CDR2 YDEGEE. The CDR3 has 15 amino acids.

The V and J genes are TRBV20-1 and TRBJ1-2; tentatively, D is TRBD1 (5 bases). The germline gives CDR1 DFQATT, CDR2 SNEGSKA (reference sequence). The CDR3 has 13 amino acids. V dropped 3 bases and J dropped 5 bases, with 13 bases sitting between them. The chain's CDR3 is CSASGPDIYGYTF. As DNA, the CDR3 is TGCAGTGCTAGTGGGCCGGACATATATGGCTACACCTTC.

This sequence joins TRBV6-5 and TRBJ2-7, with 9 positions matching TRBD1. Germline CDR1 reads MNHEY; CDR2 reads SVGAGI. The trim removed 1 base at V and 2 bases at J, leaving 0 bases unmatched. This CDR3 contains 14 residues. DNA for the CDR3: TGTGCCAGCAGTTACTGGGACAGGGCCTACGAGCAGTACTTC. Protein sequence: CASSYWDRAYEQYF.

V is TRBV6-4 and J is TRBJ2-6, with unresolved D. Germline CDR1 is MRHNA and CDR2 is SNTAGT. Between the trimmed V and J ends, which lost 11 bases and 1 base, there was a span of 9 bases. CDR3 length: 13 residues. CDR3 sequence: CAARESGANVLTF. CDR3 coding DNA: TGTGCCGCTAGAGAGTCTGGGGCCAACGTCCTGACTTTC.

CDR3 coding DNA: TGTGCCAGCAGTTTCTCTCTCTACGGCTACACCTTC. Protein product: CASSFSLYGYTF. V usage is TRBV12-3 or TRBV12-4 and J usage is TRBJ1-2; D remains unclear. The ends were cut back, 3 bases at V and 8 bases at J, with 10 bases in the middle. The CDR3 loop spans 12 amino acids.

J is TRBJ2-6 and V is TRBV6-5, with 7 positions matching TRBD1. Looked up from germline, CDR1 is MNHEY and CDR2 is SVGAGI. With 5 bases clipped from V and 5 bases from J, the junction kept 6 bases outside the gene matches. This CDR3 region has 15 residues. The CDR3 nucleotides are TGTGCCAGCAGTATAACAGGGGAGTGGGCCAACGTCCTGACTTTC. This gives the protein CASSITGEWANVLTF.

The chain recombines TRBV2 with TRBJ1-2, with D possibly TRBD1 on 5 matching bases. The CDR3 sequence is 14 residues long. CDR1 is SNHLY and CDR2 is FYNNEI in the germline V gene. Trimming pared 0 bases from V and 7 bases from J, leaving 12 bases between. The CDR3 here is CASSEAGVGGGYTF. CDR3 nucleotides: TGTGCCAGCAGTGAAGCAGGGGTCGGGGGTGGCTACACCTTC.

In its sample, this clone was seen once. The chain recombines TRBV5-1 with TRBJ1-2; D is uncertain. In germline, CDR1 is SGHRS, CDR2 YFSETQ. The CDR3 spans 14 residues. V lost 0 bases and J lost 5, with 11 bases in between. CDR3 nucleotide sequence: TGCGCCAGCAGCTTGGAAGGCAGGCAATATGGCTACACCTTC. It translates to CASSLEGRQYGYTF.

This clone occurred a few times. The genes are TRBV7-9 and TRBJ1-2, with 8 bases matching TRBD1. Trimming removed 4 bases from V and 7 bases from J; junction bases left unmatched: 8. This CDR3 region has 14 residues. CDR1 and CDR2 from the germline V gene are SEHNR and FQNEAQ (reference sequence). The CDR3 coding sequence is TGTGCCAGCAGCTCCTGGACAGGGCCGGGTGGCTACACCTTC. Protein sequence: CASSSWTGPGGYTF.

CDR3 nucleotides: TGTGCCAGCAGCGTAGAAAGGGAGCAAGGGTATAATTCACCCCTCCACTTT. It yields the protein CASSVEREQGYNSPLHF. The gene calls are TRBV9 and TRBJ1-6; no reliable D call. CDR3 size: 17 residues. The germline gives CDR1 SGDLS, CDR2 YYNGEE. Trimming took off 0 bases at V and 4 bases at J, with 14 bases between the two ends.

The CDR3 coding sequence is TGTGCCAGCCGACCTAGCGGGGGGACCCCTAGCACAGATACGCAGTATTTT. Translation: CASRPSGGTPSTDTQYF. The chain couples TRBV21-1 to TRBJ2-3; the D call of TRBD2 is as the table states it, not checked on the DNA. TRBV21-1 is labeled a pseudogene. This CDR3 region has 17 residues.

The chain carries TRBV28 and TRBJ2-3, with TRBD2 identical over 12 bases. The CDR3 runs 15 residues. V dropped 6 bases and J dropped 7; count of bases not matched to a gene: 8. Germline V gives CDR1 MDHEN, CDR2 SYDVKM. Here the CDR3 reads CASSYLAGGRNTQYF. The CDR3 nucleotides are TGTGCCAGCAGCTACCTAGCGGGGGGGCGAAATACGCAGTATTTT. Using reference TRBV28 and TRBJ2-3 for the parts outside the CDR3, the full variable domain is DVKVTQSSRYLVKRTGEKVFLECVQDMDHENMFWYRQDPGLGLRLIYFSYDVKMKEKGDIPEGYSVSREKKERFSLILESASTNQTSMYLCASSYLAGGRNTQYFGPGTRLTVL.

This clone has a count of ten or more. This sequence joins TRBV12-2 and TRBJ2-3; the tabulated D call, TRBD2, remains unverified against the DNA. TRBV12-2 is assigned pseudogene status. This CDR3 has 17 residues. The CDR3 DNA reads TGTGCAAGTCGCTTAGCGACGCGGGGGCCTTACACAGATACGCAGTATTTT. Protein sequence: CASRLATRGPYTDTQYF.

The rearrangement links TRBV7-9 to TRBJ2-7; 10 bases are a match to TRBD2. V was clipped by 8 bases and J by 0 bases; unmatched bases: 10. The germline V gene has CDR1 SEHNR and CDR2 FQNEAQ (reference sequence). This CDR3 has 16 amino acids. CDR3 region: CASDRGSGGFSYEQYF. Here the CDR3 DNA reads TGTGCCAGCGACCGGGGTAGCGGGGGGTTCTCCTACGAGCAGTACTTC.

This clone was seen just once. The rearrangement uses TRBV19 and TRBJ2-1, with TRBD2 identical over 10 bases. Trimming cost V 5 bases and J 3 bases; bases outside gene matches: 4. Germline values: CDR1 LNHDA, CDR2 SQIVND (reference sequence). The CDR3 is made up of 15 amino acids. The CDR3 loop is CASSPQRGGYNEQFF. For the CDR3, the DNA is TGTGCCAGTAGTCCCCAGCGGGGGGGCTACAATGAGCAGTTCTTC. The variable domain in full, completed from reference TRBV19 and TRBJ2-1, reads DGGITQSPKYLFRKEGQNVTLSCEQNLNHDAMYWYRQDPGQGLRLIYYSQIVNDFQKGDIAEGYSVSREKKESFPLTVTSAQKNPTAFYLCASSPQRGGYNEQFFGPGTRLTVL.

V usage is TRBV27 and J usage is TRBJ1-1, with D possibly matching TRBD1 (5 bases). Trimming removed 6 bases at V and 6 bases at J, with 14 bases between. This CDR3 has 13 residues. From germline, CDR1 is MNHEY and CDR2 SMNVEV (reference sequence). The CDR3 region has the DNA TGTGCCAGCAGAGATCGTTGGGGCCCTGAAGCTTTCTTT. Amino acid sequence: CASRDRWGPEAFF.

J is TRBJ2-2 and V is TRBV9; D possibly corresponds to TRBD2 (7 bases). Trimming pared 7 bases from V and 3 bases from J, leaving 13 bases between. Germline assignment: CDR1 SGDLS and CDR2 YYNGEE. The CDR3 length is 14 residues. CDR3: CASEGEGYTGELFF. In nucleotides, the CDR3 is TGTGCCAGCGAGGGGGAGGGCTACACCGGGGAGCTGTTTTTT.

This chain connects TRBV3-1 (or the pseudogene TRBV3-2) to TRBJ1-1, with 7 nucleotides matching TRBD1. Germline V gene sequence: CDR1 LGHDT, CDR2 YNNKEL (reference sequence). CDR3 length: 15 amino acids. Losses at the gene ends were 4 bases for V and 3 bases for J; bases not matched to a gene: 8. CDR3 bases: TGTGCCAGCAGCCTTAGACAGGGTGAGTACACTGAAGCTTTCTTT. It codes for CASSLRQGEYTEAFF.

This chain links TRBV9 with TRBJ1-6; tentative D call: TRBD1 (5 bases). The germline gives CDR1 SGDLS, CDR2 YYNGEE. The CDR3 sequence is 16 residues long. V shed 0 bases and J shed 3 bases, with 10 bases lying between them. The CDR3 protein is CASSVGQLLYNSPLHF. The CDR3 DNA sequence: TGTGCCAGCAGCGTAGGACAGCTACTCTATAATTCACCCCTCCACTTT. The full variable domain, in which reference TRBV9 and TRBJ1-6 provide the parts outside the CDR3, is DSGVTQTPKHLITATGQRVTLRCSPRSGDLSVYWYQQSLDQGLQFLIQYYNGEERAKGNILERFSAQQFPDLHSELNLSSLELGDSALYFCASSVGQLLYNSPLHFGNGTRLTVT.